This is a list of T cell receptor beta chains from one sample in a study of cytomegalovirus exposure and HLA in healthy donors. Only in-frame clones appear in the TCRdb table, and some are missing; sequencing was by immunoSEQ multiplex PCR. Recorded for this sample: under 40,000 clones. Sequenced input: PBMCs. The receptors here all came from a woman aged 40-49 years in good health and CMV-seropositive. The CDR3 runs from the conserved cysteine through the conserved F or W. D genes are given only for firm matches.

CDR3 | DNA | V | D | J
CASSRGTSGSYEQYF | TGTGCCAGCAGCAGGGGAACTAGCGGGAGCTACGAGCAGTACTTC | TRBV27 | TRBD2 | TRBJ2-7
CASSWGAGVSTDKQYF | TGTGCCAGCAGCTGGGGAGCGGGAGTTAGCACAGATAAGCAGTATTTT | TRBV5-4 | TRBD2 | TRBJ2-3
CASSLAFWTGGGGETQYF | TGTGCCAGCAGCTTAGCGTTTTGGACAGGGGGCGGGGGGGAGACCCAGTACTTC | TRBV7-2 | TRBD1 | TRBJ2-5
CASTRQENYGYTF | TGTGCCAGCACCCGACAGGAGAACTATGGCTACACCTTC | TRBV7-2 | . | TRBJ1-2
CASSQARGSSYEQYF | TGTGCCAGCAGCCAAGCCCGGGGTAGCAGCTACGAGCAGTACTTC | TRBV4-2 | . | TRBJ2-7
CASSSTGGRGYTF | TGTGCCAGCAGTTCCACAGGGGGAAGGGGCTACACCTTC | TRBV28 | TRBD1 | TRBJ1-2
CASSRTGPGNTIYF | TGTGCCAGCAGTCGGACAGGGCCCGGAAACACCATATATTTT | TRBV2 | TRBD1 | TRBJ1-3
CASSEEKGLGGYTF | TGTGCCAGCAGTGAAGAGAAAGGCCTCGGGGGCTACACCTTC | TRBV2 | . | TRBJ1-2
CASSETGGAGTEAFF | TGTGCCAGTAGTGAGACAGGGGGCGCCGGCACTGAAGCTTTCTTT | TRBV19 | TRBD1 | TRBJ1-1
CASSLGQNTEAFF | TGTGCCAGCAGCTTAGGACAGAACACTGAAGCTTTCTTT | TRBV7-2 | . | TRBJ1-1
CATHGGPWEKLFF | TGTGCCACCCACGGGGGTCCTTGGGAAAAACTGTTTTTT | TRBV2 | . | TRBJ1-4
CAWSRFPPYEQYF | TGTGCCTGGAGTCGGTTTCCGCCATACGAGCAGTACTTC | TRBV30 | . | TRBJ2-7
CSVVGHTGNTIYF | TGCAGCGTCGTGGGGCATACTGGAAACACCATATATTTT | TRBV29-1 | . | TRBJ1-3
CAWSSGTGSDNEQFF | TGTGCCTGGAGCTCCGGGACAGGATCCGACAATGAGCAGTTCTTC | TRBV30 | TRBD1 | TRBJ2-1
CAWSLRQNTEAFF | TGTGCCTGGAGTCTCAGACAGAACACTGAAGCTTTCTTT | TRBV30 | . | TRBJ1-1
CASSLSPAYEQYF | TGTGCCAGCAGTTTAAGCCCCGCCTACGAGCAGTACTTC | TRBV27 | . | TRBJ2-7
CAWSVGELRGYTF | TGTGCCTGGAGTGTCGGGGAACTCAGAGGCTACACCTTC | TRBV30 | . | TRBJ1-2
CASSQVPGQGSGNTEAFF | TGCGCCAGCAGCCAAGTGCCGGGACAGGGGTCTGGGAACACTGAAGCTTTCTTT | TRBV4-1 | TRBD1 | TRBJ1-1